The 9 T cell receptor beta chains listed next were all sequenced from one sample in a study of radiation and T cells in renal cell carcinoma. Clones were read by immunoSEQ multiplex PCR, and TCRdb kept only the in-frame ones, dropping some. This sample has just over 95,000 clones, with around nine tenths found just once. Time point given: baseline pretreatment blood. Specified treatment: 15 Gy SBRT to primary tumor, nephrectomy 4 weeks later. The sample here was blood, taken from a patient whose treatment included radiotherapy and nephrectomy. The receptors derive from a man aged 50 to 60 with renal cell carcinoma.

The chain carries TRBV2 and TRBJ2-5; D ambiguous. The CDR3 runs to 12 residues. CDR1 SNHLY and CDR2 FYNNEI come from the germline V gene. Trimming took off 2 bases at V and 11 bases at J, with 12 bases between the two ends. Written as DNA, the CDR3 is TGTGCCAGCAGTGAACCCCCTACTGAGCAGTACTTC. Its protein is CASSEPPTEQYF.

This clone was recorded once. J is TRBJ1-2 and V is TRBV25-1; D is undetermined. The germline CDR1 and CDR2 sequences are MGHDK and SYGVNS. CDR3 length: 11 residues. V was shortened by 5 bases and J by 2 bases, with 3 bases between the two germline ends. The chain's CDR3 is CASSKNYGYTF. The CDR3, as DNA: TGTGCCAGCAGTAAGAACTATGGCTACACCTTC.

The rearrangement links TRBV5-1 to TRBJ2-7, with TRBD2 matching 11 bases. The CDR3 runs to 16 residues. The trim removed 0 bases at V and 2 bases at J, leaving 4 bases unmatched. Germline V gives CDR1 SGHRS, CDR2 YFSETQ. CDR3 sequence (DNA): TGCGCCAGCAGCTTGGAAGGGACTAGCGGCGCCTACGAGCAGTACTTC. This encodes CASSLEGTSGAYEQYF.

The chain has TRBV25-1 and TRBJ2-7; unclear D gene. Germline-derived CDR1 and CDR2 are MGHDK and SYGVNS. V was pared by 3 bases and J by 3 bases, with 6 bases between. The CDR3 runs to 12 residues. The CDR3 reads CASSDENYEQYF. CDR3 DNA: TGTGCCAGCAGTGATGAAAACTACGAGCAGTACTTC.

The gene calls are TRBV27 and TRBJ2-2, with D possibly matching TRBD1 (5 bases). The CDR3 spans 13 residues. The ends were cut back, 3 bases at V and 7 bases at J, with 9 bases in the middle. CDR1 is MNHEY and CDR2 is SMNVEV in the germline V gene (reference sequence). The CDR3 DNA is TGTGCCAGCAGTTTGAAGGGGTACGGGGAGCTGTTTTTT. As protein: CASSLKGYGELFF.

This clone was observed a handful of times. The V and J genes are TRBV6-5 and TRBJ1-2; tentatively, D is TRBD1 (5 bases). Per the germline V gene, CDR1 is MNHEY and CDR2 is SVGAGI. The CDR3 runs 14 residues. The V and J ends lost 0 bases and 8 bases respectively, with 13 bases between them. In nucleotides, the CDR3 is TGTGCCAGCAGTTACTCGAGTCAGGGAATCGGCTACACCTTC. This encodes CASSYSSQGIGYTF.

This chain joins TRBV5-1 and TRBJ2-1, with 11 bases identical to TRBD2. The germline V gene has CDR1 SGHRS and CDR2 YFSETQ. This CDR3 has 16 residues. With 3 bases clipped from V and 6 bases from J, the junction kept 8 bases outside the gene matches. The CDR3, as DNA: TGCGCCAGCAGCTCCACTAGCGGGAGTTTGTCCAATGAGCAGTTCTTC. Protein product: CASSSTSGSLSNEQFF.

This clone came up a few times. J is TRBJ1-1 and V is TRBV14; 7 nucleotides line up with TRBD1. Germline-derived CDR1 and CDR2 are SGHDN and FVKESK. There are 17 residues in the CDR3. V dropped 0 bases and J dropped 4; count of bases not matched to a gene: 11. CDR3 nucleotides: TGTGCCAGCAGCCAAGAAAGAGTAGGGCAGGGGGGCACTGAAGCTTTCTTT. This sequence encodes CASSQERVGQGGTEAFF.

J is TRBJ2-7 and V is TRBV5-1; TRBD1 agrees at 7 bases. Germline CDR1 and CDR2: SGHRS and YFSETQ. V shed 1 base and J 6 bases; nucleotides not matched to a gene: 1. The CDR3 is made up of 12 amino acids. The CDR3 DNA reads TGCGCCAGCAGCTTGTACAGGGGCGAGCAGTACTTC. It translates to CASSLYRGEQYF.